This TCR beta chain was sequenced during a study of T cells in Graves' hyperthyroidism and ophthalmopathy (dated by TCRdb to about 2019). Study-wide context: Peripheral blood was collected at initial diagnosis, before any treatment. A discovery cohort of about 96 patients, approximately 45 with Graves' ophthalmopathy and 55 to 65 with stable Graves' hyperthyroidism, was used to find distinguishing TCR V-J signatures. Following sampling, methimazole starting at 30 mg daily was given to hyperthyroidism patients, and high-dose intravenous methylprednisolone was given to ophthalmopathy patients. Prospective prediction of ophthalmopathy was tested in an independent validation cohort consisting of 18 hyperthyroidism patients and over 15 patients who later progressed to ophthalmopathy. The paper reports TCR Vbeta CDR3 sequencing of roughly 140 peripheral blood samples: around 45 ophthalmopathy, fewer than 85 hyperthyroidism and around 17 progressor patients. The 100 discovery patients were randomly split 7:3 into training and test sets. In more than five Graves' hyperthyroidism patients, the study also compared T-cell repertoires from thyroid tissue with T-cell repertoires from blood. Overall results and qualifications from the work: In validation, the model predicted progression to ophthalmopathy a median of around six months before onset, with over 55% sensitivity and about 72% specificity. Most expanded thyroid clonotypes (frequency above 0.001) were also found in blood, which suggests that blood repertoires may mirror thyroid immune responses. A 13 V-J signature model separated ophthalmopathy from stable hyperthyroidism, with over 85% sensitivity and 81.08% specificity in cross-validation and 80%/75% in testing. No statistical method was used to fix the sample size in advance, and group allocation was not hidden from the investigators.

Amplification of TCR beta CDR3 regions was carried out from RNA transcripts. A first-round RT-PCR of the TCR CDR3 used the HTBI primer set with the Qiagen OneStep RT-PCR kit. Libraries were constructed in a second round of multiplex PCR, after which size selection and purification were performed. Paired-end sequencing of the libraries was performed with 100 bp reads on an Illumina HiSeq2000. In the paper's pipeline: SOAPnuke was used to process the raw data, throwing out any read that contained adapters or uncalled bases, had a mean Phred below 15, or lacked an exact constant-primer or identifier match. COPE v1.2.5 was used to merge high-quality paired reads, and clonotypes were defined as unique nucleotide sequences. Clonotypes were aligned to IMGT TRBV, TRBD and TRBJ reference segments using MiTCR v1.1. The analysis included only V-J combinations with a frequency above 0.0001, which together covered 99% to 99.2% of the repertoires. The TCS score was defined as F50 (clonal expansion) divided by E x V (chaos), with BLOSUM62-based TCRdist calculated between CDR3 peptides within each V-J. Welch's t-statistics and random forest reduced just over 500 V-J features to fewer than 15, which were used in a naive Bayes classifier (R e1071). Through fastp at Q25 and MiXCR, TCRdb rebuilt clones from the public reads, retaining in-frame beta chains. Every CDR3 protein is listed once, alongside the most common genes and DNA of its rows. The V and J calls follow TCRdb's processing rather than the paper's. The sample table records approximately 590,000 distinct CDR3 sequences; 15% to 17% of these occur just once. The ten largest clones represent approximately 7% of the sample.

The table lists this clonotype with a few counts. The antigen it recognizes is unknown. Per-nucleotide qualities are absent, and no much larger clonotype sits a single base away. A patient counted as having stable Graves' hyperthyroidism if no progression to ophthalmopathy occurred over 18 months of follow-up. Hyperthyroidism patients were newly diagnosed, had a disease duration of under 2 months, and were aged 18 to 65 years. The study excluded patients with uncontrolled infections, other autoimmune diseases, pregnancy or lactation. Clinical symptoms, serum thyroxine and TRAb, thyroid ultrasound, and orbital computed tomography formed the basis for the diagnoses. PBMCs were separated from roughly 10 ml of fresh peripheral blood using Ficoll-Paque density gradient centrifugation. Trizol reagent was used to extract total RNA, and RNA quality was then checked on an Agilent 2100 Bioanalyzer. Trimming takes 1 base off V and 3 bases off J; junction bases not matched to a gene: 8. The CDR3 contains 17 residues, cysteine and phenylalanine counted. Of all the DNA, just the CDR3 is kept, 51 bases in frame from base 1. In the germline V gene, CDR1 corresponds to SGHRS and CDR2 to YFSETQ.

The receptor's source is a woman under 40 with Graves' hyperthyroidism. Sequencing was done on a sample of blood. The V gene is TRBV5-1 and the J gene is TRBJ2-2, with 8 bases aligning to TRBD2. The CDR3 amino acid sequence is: CASSLYQRELHTGELFF. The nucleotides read TGCGCCAGCAGCTTGTACCAGCGGGAGCTGCACACCGGGGAGCTGTTTTTT.